A single sample gave rise to the 27 T cell receptor beta chains below, sequenced in a study of circulating tumor DNA in untreated peripheral T-cell lymphoma. Profiling relied on immunoSEQ multiplex PCR, and the TCRdb table lists in-frame clones only, not all of them. The sample comprises fewer than 8,000 clones, around 74% of which are singletons, and approximately 15% rests with the top ten. The sample consisted of tumor tissue. The origin of the receptors is a human donor with peripheral T-cell lymphoma.

The genes are TRBV28 and TRBJ2-3; 10 bases fit TRBD1. Germline lookup yields CDR1 MDHEN and CDR2 SYDVKM. V trimming: 2 bases; J trimming: 4 bases; junction bases outside the gene matches: 0. The CDR3 contains 14 residues. The CDR3 nucleotides are TGTGCCAGCAGTTTAGACAGGGGGCCAGATACGCAGTATTTT. The encoded protein is CASSLDRGPDTQYF.

The rearrangement uses TRBV6-4 and TRBJ2-1; 8 positions match TRBD2. CDR1 and CDR2 (germline): MRHNA, SNTAGT. V shed 6 bases, J shed 3 bases, and the junction held 4 bases outside the gene matches. This CDR3 is built from 14 residues. CDR3 DNA: TGTGCCAGCAGAGCGGGAGCAAACTACAATGAGCAGTTCTTC. It encodes CASRAGANYNEQFF.

The chain uses TRBV19 and TRBJ1-2, with 12 bases lining up with TRBD1. Germline values: CDR1 LNHDA, CDR2 SQIVND (reference sequence). V was clipped by 3 bases and J by 6 bases; unmatched bases: 5. CDR3 length: 15 residues. In DNA, the CDR3 is TGTGCCAGTAGTATGGGACAGGGGGCGATTAATGGCTACACCTTC. This gives the protein CASSMGQGAINGYTF.

This clone was seen more than once but under ten times. The CDR3 loop is CASSLVIRAGYTF. Here the CDR3 DNA reads TGTGCCAGCAGTTTGGTTATCAGGGCTGGCTACACCTTC. The rearrangement joins TRBV28 to TRBJ1-2; D perhaps matches TRBD1 (5 bases). The V gene lost 3 bases and the J gene lost 7 bases, with 12 bases spanning the gap. This CDR3 spans 13 amino acids. Germline V gene data show CDR1 as MDHEN and CDR2 as SYDVKM.

The rearrangement joins TRBV28 to TRBJ2-3; 8 positions match TRBD2. The CDR3 has 15 amino acids. Germline loops: CDR1 MDHEN, CDR2 SYDVKM. The J segment lost 4 bases and the V segment lost 2 bases, leaving 5 bases of the junction unmatched. This CDR3 reads CASSLDGREADTQYF. In DNA form, the CDR3 reads TGTGCCAGCAGTTTAGACGGGAGGGAGGCAGATACGCAGTATTTT.

The gene calls are TRBV7-6 and TRBJ1-1; a weak D match, TRBD1 (6 bases). V was clipped by 3 bases and J by 3 bases, with 14 bases between them. CDR1 and CDR2 from the germline V gene are SGHVS and FNYEAQ. The CDR3 is 15 amino acids. The CDR3 nucleotides are TGTGCCAGCAGCTTGGTACAGGGAAGGTACACTGAAGCTTTCTTT. It translates to CASSLVQGRYTEAFF.

J is TRBJ2-1 and V is TRBV15; no clear D. This CDR3 has 15 residues. V was cut by 3 bases and J by 0 bases, with 9 bases left in between. CDR1 LNHNV and CDR2 YYDKDF come from the germline V gene (reference sequence). CDR3 sequence: CATSSVRGSYNEQFF. The CDR3, as DNA: TGTGCCACCAGCAGCGTCCGTGGCTCCTACAATGAGCAGTTCTTC.

This sequence joins TRBV28 and TRBJ2-5, with D tentatively TRBD1 (6 bases). The CDR3 spans 13 residues. Germline lookup yields CDR1 MDHEN and CDR2 SYDVKM. V dropped 2 bases and J dropped 6 bases, with 10 bases sitting between them. CDR3 protein: CASSLGGMKTQYF. In DNA form, the CDR3 reads TGTGCCAGCAGTTTAGGGGGCATGAAGACCCAGTACTTC.

CDR3: CASKQGLGSGTQYF. CDR3 DNA: TGTGCCAGCAAACAGGGTTTGGGTAGTGGCACGCAGTATTTT. The chain combines TRBV27 with TRBJ2-3, with D possibly TRBD1 on 6 matching bases. The V end lost 7 bases, the J end lost 9 bases, and 20 bases lay between the germline ends. The CDR3 runs 14 residues. Germline loops: CDR1 MNHEY, CDR2 SMNVEV (reference sequence).

The rearrangement uses TRBV7-6 and TRBJ2-2; 10 positions match TRBD2. CDR3 length equals 16 residues. Germline assignment: CDR1 SGHVS and CDR2 FNYEAQ. The V gene end was trimmed by 1 base and the J gene end by 7 bases; junction bases not matched to a gene: 6. Here the CDR3 DNA reads TGTGCCAGCAGCTTAGTTAGCGGGAGGACCGGCGGGGAGCTGTTTTTT. It codes for CASSLVSGRTGGELFF.

The J gene is TRBJ1-5, the V gene TRBV19; TRBD1 matches at 7 bases. The V gene's germline CDR1 is LNHDA and CDR2 SQIVND (reference sequence). The CDR3 covers 16 residues. The V and J ends lost 3 bases and 4 bases, in that order; junction bases with no gene match: 9. CDR3 in DNA: TGTGCCAGTAGTATGAGGGGGCAGGGTCAGAATCAGCCCCAGCATTTT. It specifies CASSMRGQGQNQPQHF.

The chain joins TRBV6-8 to TRBJ2-7; D uncertain. The V and J ends lost 5 bases and 3 bases respectively, with 14 bases between them. Germline CDR1 is MNHGY and CDR2 is SAAAGT. CDR3 length: 14 residues. The CDR3 loop reads CASSTSIGDYEQYF. For the CDR3, the DNA is TGTGCCAGCAGTACCTCTATTGGTGACTACGAGCAGTACTTC.

J is TRBJ2-7 and V is TRBV9; D gene ambiguous. Trimming left V 0 bases short and J 2 bases short, with 9 bases between. The CDR3 contains 14 residues. Looked up from germline, CDR1 is SGDLS and CDR2 is YYNGEE. The CDR3 nucleotides read TGTGCCAGCAGCGTAGCGGGTGATACCTACGAGCAGTACTTC. Translated: CASSVAGDTYEQYF.

The rearrangement links TRBV19 to TRBJ2-1; 9 bases are shared with TRBD2. CDR3 length: 15 residues. Unmatched junction bases numbered 6, after V lost 5 bases and J lost 4 bases. Germline CDR1 is LNHDA and CDR2 is SQIVND (reference sequence). This CDR3 is CASSESSGTYNEQFF. In nucleotides, the CDR3 is TGTGCCAGTAGTGAGTCTAGCGGGACGTACAATGAGCAGTTCTTC.

The rearrangement links TRBV11-1 to TRBJ2-1, with 9 bases identical to TRBD2. The CDR3 consists of 16 residues. The germline CDR1 and CDR2 sequences are SGHAT and FQDESV (reference sequence). Trimming cost V 2 bases and J 6 bases; bases outside gene matches: 8. The CDR3 protein is CASSLIGGTSRNEQFF. CDR3 nucleotide sequence: TGTGCCAGCAGCTTAATAGGAGGGACTAGCCGCAATGAGCAGTTCTTC.

The chain has TRBV10-1 and TRBJ1-1; tentative D call: TRBD1 (6 bases). Germline V gene lookup returns CDR1 WNHNN and CDR2 SYGVQD (reference sequence). V lost 5 bases, J lost 2 bases, and 12 bases lay in between. This CDR3 is 14 amino acids long. The CDR3 loop reads CASSIGGLNTEAFF. As DNA, the CDR3 is TGCGCCAGCAGTATTGGGGGCCTTAACACTGAAGCTTTCTTT.

The chain carries TRBV28 and TRBJ2-3; D is undetermined. Germline lookup yields CDR1 MDHEN and CDR2 SYDVKM. The CDR3 has 16 residues. V was clipped by 7 bases and J by 1 base, with 18 bases between them. The CDR3 spells CASNPFGELGTDTQYF. CDR3 nucleotides: TGTGCCAGCAACCCTTTCGGAGAACTCGGCACAGATACGCAGTATTTT. Full variable domain (remainder filled in from reference TRBV28 and TRBJ2-3): DVKVTQSSRYLVKRTGEKVFLECVQDMDHENMFWYRQDPGLGLRLIYFSYDVKMKEKGDIPEGYSVSREKKERFSLILESASTNQTSMYLCASNPFGELGTDTQYFGPGTRLTVL.

The chain joins TRBV10-1 to TRBJ1-2, with D possibly matching TRBD1 (6 bases). V was pared by 3 bases and J by 5 bases, with 22 bases between. Germline values: CDR1 WNHNN, CDR2 SYGVQD (reference sequence). The CDR3 runs to 17 residues. CDR3 in amino acids: CASSEYGKSRGEYGYTF. The DNA for the CDR3 is TGCGCCAGCAGTGAATACGGGAAATCGAGGGGGGAATATGGCTACACCTTC.

The rearrangement links TRBV15 to TRBJ2-1; D not resolved. V dropped 4 bases and J dropped 0 bases, with 13 bases sitting between them. This CDR3 has 16 amino acids. Germline CDR1 reads LNHNV; CDR2 reads YYDKDF (reference sequence). The CDR3 here is CATSNSPRSSYNEQFF. The CDR3 nucleotides read TGTGCCACCAGCAATTCCCCGAGGAGCTCCTACAATGAGCAGTTCTTC.

V and J are TRBV19 and TRBJ2-3; a weak D match, TRBD2 (6 bases). Trimming pared 4 bases from V and 2 bases from J, leaving 7 bases between. Germline loops: CDR1 LNHDA, CDR2 SQIVND (reference sequence). The CDR3 is 13 amino acids. The CDR3 spells CASSSGNTDTQYF. As DNA, the CDR3 is TGTGCCAGTAGTAGCGGGAACACAGATACGCAGTATTTT.

This clone was picked up a small number of times. The rearrangement links TRBV14 to TRBJ2-1, with 9 positions matching TRBD2. CDR3 length: 17 amino acids. In germline, CDR1 is SGHDN, CDR2 FVKESK. The junction had 8 bases not matched to a gene; V was cut back by 0 bases and J by 5 bases. Here the CDR3 reads CASSQDRVAGENNEQFF. CDR3 nucleotide sequence: TGTGCCAGCAGCCAAGATAGAGTAGCGGGAGAAAACAATGAGCAGTTCTTC.

This clone was observed a few times. The chain recombines TRBV11-3 with TRBJ2-7; possibly TRBD1 for D (6 bases). The CDR3 covers 14 residues. Germline V CDR1 and CDR2: SGHNT, YENEEA. V lost 5 bases to trimming and J lost 5 bases, with 16 bases between them. DNA for the CDR3: TGTGCCAGCAGCCGAGGGACGGACAGAGACGAGCAGTACTTC. Translating it yields CASSRGTDRDEQYF.

The genes are TRBV11-3 and TRBJ1-5; 9 bases agree with TRBD1. The ends lost 6 bases at V and 9 bases at J; junction bases unmatched: 9. Germline CDR1 and CDR2: SGHNT and YENEEA. This CDR3 has 14 amino acids. The CDR3 DNA reads as TGTGCCAGCAGTCGTGGACAGGGGTTGGTGCCCCAGCATTTT. Its protein product is CASSRGQGLVPQHF.

The V call is TRBV2, the J call TRBJ1-3; tentatively, D is TRBD1 (6 bases). The germline V gene has CDR1 SNHLY and CDR2 FYNNEI. The CDR3 runs to 15 residues. V was pared by 3 bases and J by 0 bases, with 9 bases between. DNA of the CDR3: TGTGCCAGCAGTGATCACAGGGACTCTGGAAACACCATATATTTT. It yields the protein CASSDHRDSGNTIYF.

This clone was found a few times. The rearrangement joins TRBV29-1 to TRBJ1-3; 8 bases map to TRBD1. The CDR3 length is 15 residues. V was pared by 0 bases and J by 3 bases, with 4 bases of the junction left unmatched. From germline, CDR1 is SQVTM and CDR2 ANQGSEA. CDR3 residues: CSVEEARGLGNTIYF. CDR3 DNA: TGCAGCGTTGAAGAAGCCAGGGGGCTTGGAAACACCATATATTTT.

In this sample, this clone turned up once. This sequence joins TRBV19 and TRBJ2-1; 7 bases map to TRBD2. Losses at the gene ends were 8 bases for V and 6 bases for J; bases not matched to a gene: 16. Looked up from germline, CDR1 is LNHDA and CDR2 is SQIVND (reference sequence). The CDR3 contains 16 residues. The CDR3 is CASSAAGVLSANEQFF. DNA of the CDR3: TGTGCCAGTTCGGCGGCGGGAGTTCTGTCTGCCAATGAGCAGTTCTTC.

In its sample, this clone was seen once. J is TRBJ2-5 and V is TRBV11-3; D might be TRBD2 (7 bases). Germline CDR1 SGHNT, CDR2 YENEEA. The CDR3 spans 14 residues. The germline V and J ends were trimmed by 8 bases and 5 bases, with 18 bases remaining between them. This CDR3 reads CASSRGASRETQYF. The CDR3 bases are TGTGCCAGCTCCCGGGGGGCGTCGAGGGAGACCCAGTACTTC.